This TCR beta chain was found in a study of blood T cell repertoires in COVID-19. Overall study context: Acute-phase and convalescent COVID-19 samples originated in the United States, Italy and Spain. Nucleic acid was either cDNA or gDNA, and it came from T cells, B-cell-depleted T cells, or PBMCs.

CDR1 and CDR2 (germline): GTSNPN, SVGIG (reference sequence). This CDR3 region has 12 residues. V was clipped by 4 bases and J by 4 bases; unmatched bases: 3. Original processing notes: Amplifying reference gene primers gave estimates of nucleated cell counts. Profiled with immunoSEQ multiplex PCR; TCRdb holds only in-frame clones, not every one. That table gives V, J and clone size, and the DNA gave D and trimming. The sample has about 270,000 clones, approximately 91% seen once. Sequencing was done on a sample of peripheral blood. The V and J genes are TRBV30 and TRBJ1-1; 7 positions match TRBD1. The TCR was taken from a man aged 50-59 years with acute or convalescent COVID-19. The CDR3 protein is CAWKRGLTEAFF. CDR3 sequence (DNA): TGTGCCTGGAAAAGGGGGCTCACTGAAGCTTTCTTT.